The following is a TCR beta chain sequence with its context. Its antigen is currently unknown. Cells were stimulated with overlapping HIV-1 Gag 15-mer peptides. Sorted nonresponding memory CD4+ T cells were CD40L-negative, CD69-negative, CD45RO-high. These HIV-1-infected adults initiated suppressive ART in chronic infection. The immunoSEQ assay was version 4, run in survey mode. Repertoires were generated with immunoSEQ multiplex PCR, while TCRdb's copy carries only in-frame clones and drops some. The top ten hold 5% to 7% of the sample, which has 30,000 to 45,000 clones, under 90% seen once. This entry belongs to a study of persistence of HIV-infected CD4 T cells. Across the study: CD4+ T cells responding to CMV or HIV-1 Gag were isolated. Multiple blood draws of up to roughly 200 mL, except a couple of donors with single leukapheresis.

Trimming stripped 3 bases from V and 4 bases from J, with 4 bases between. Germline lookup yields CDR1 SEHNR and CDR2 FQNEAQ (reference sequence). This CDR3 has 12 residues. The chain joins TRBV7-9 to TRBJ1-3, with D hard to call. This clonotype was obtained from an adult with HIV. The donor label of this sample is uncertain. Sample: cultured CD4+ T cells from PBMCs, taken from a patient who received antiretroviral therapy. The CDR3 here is CASSLTGNTIYF. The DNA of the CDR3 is TGTGCCAGCAGCTTGACGGGAAACACCATATATTTT.